This passage covers 24 T cell receptor beta chains from one sample sequenced in a study of T cell changes during pregnancy in multiple sclerosis. The data were produced by immunoSEQ multiplex PCR, yet TCRdb's version contains in-frame clones alone and is incomplete. The sample consists of around 37,000 clones, roughly nine tenths of them appearing once. The sample in question was CD8+ T cells from peripheral blood mononuclear cells, obtained in the second trimester of pregnancy. These receptors were collected from a female donor with multiple sclerosis, enrolled in a pregnancy study.

The chain recombines TRBV9 with TRBJ2-3; 8 bases map to TRBD1. This CDR3 has 16 residues. Germline V CDR1 and CDR2: SGDLS, YYNGEE. The V segment lost 3 bases and the J segment 2 bases; nucleotides outside the gene matches: 8. This chain's CDR3 is CASSESGQGITDTQYF. Written as DNA, the CDR3 is TGTGCCAGCAGCGAGTCAGGACAGGGCATCACAGATACGCAGTATTTT.

This chain uses TRBV7-2 with TRBJ2-7; 9 bases match TRBD2. This CDR3 has 15 residues. V lost 4 bases and J lost 0; bases outside the gene matches: 4. Germline V gives CDR1 SGHTA, CDR2 FQGNSA. CDR3 nucleotides: TGTGCCAGCAGCTCTCTGACTAGCGGCTCCTACGAGCAGTACTTC. It translates to CASSSLTSGSYEQYF.

The V and J genes are TRBV6-1 and TRBJ1-2; D call uncertain. This CDR3 spans 15 amino acids. The germline CDR1 and CDR2 sequences are MNHNS and SASEGT. This CDR3 is CASARHLRRIYGYTF. In nucleotides, the CDR3 is TGTGCTAGTGCACGACACCTACGACGGATTTATGGCTACACCTTC.

The genes are TRBV27 and TRBJ2-3; 11 nucleotides agree with TRBD2. CDR1 and CDR2 (germline): MNHEY, SMNVEV (reference sequence). The CDR3 spans 15 residues. After removal of 7 bases from V and 4 bases from J, the junction contained 7 bases not matched to a gene. CDR3 region: CASTPGTSGSDTQYF. In DNA form, the CDR3 reads TGTGCCAGCACTCCCGGGACTAGCGGCTCAGATACGCAGTATTTT.

V usage is TRBV4-3 and J usage is TRBJ2-7; D is uncertain. In germline, CDR1 is LGHNA, CDR2 YSLEER. V was shortened by 0 bases and J by 0 bases, with 6 bases between the two germline ends. The CDR3 sequence is 14 residues long. The CDR3 bases are TGCGCCAGCAGCCAAGATCACAGCTCCTACGAGCAGTACTTC. This gives the protein CASSQDHSSYEQYF.

The chain links TRBV6-5 to TRBJ1-1, with D perhaps TRBD1 (6 bases). V lost 6 bases and J 4 bases, leaving 9 bases between the germline ends. Per germline, CDR1 MNHEY and CDR2 SVGAGI. The CDR3 sequence is 12 residues long. The CDR3 nucleotides are TGTGCCAGCAGGAGAGGGGGCACTGAAGCTTTCTTT. This sequence encodes CASRRGGTEAFF.

This clone was seen only once. The rearrangement links TRBV11-2 to TRBJ1-6; D is unclear. CDR3 length equals 12 residues. Trimming cost V 5 bases and J 7 bases, with 6 bases left between them. Germline V gene sequence: CDR1 SGHAT, CDR2 FQNNGV. The CDR3 DNA sequence: TGTGCCAGCAGCCTCGGGAATTCACCCCTCCACTTT. It specifies CASSLGNSPLHF.

A remark on this clone: The sample has other DNA sequences that encode this CDR3 too. The chain employs TRBV6-5 and TRBJ1-5; TRBD1 agrees at 8 bases. Germline-derived CDR1 and CDR2 are MNHEY and SVGAGI. J lost 2 bases, V lost 2 bases, and 2 bases had no gene match. The CDR3 spans 15 residues. CDR3 nucleotides: TGTGCCAGCAGTTACGGGACAGGCGGCAATCAGCCCCAGCATTTT. Protein sequence: CASSYGTGGNQPQHF.

V is TRBV7-9 and J is TRBJ2-5, with a possible D match to TRBD1 (6 bases). Trimming left V 4 bases short and J 3 bases short, with 21 bases between. Germline V CDR1 and CDR2: SEHNR, FQNEAQ (reference sequence). The CDR3 length is 17 residues. CDR3 sequence (DNA): TGTGCCAGCAGCTCCCGCCGAAAAGACAGGCTTAAAGAGACCCAGTACTTC. It translates to CASSSRRKDRLKETQYF.

This chain links TRBV5-1 with TRBJ1-1; D possibly corresponds to TRBD1 (5 bases). Deletions cut 4 bases from V and 3 bases from J, with 16 bases between. The CDR3 totals 15 residues. The germline gives CDR1 SGHRS, CDR2 YFSETQ. The CDR3 region has the DNA TGCGCCAGCAGCGGCGGGACCGCTCTCTACACTGAAGCTTTCTTT. This encodes CASSGGTALYTEAFF.

The chain carries TRBV29-1 and TRBJ2-7; weak D call: TRBD2 (6 bases). The CDR3 length is 13 residues. Trimming shortened V by 2 bases and J by 1 base, and 9 bases separated the two germline ends. Germline assignment: CDR1 SQVTM and CDR2 ANQGSEA. The CDR3 DNA reads TGCAGCGTTGAACTAGCGTCTTCCTACGAGCAGTACTTC. Encoded protein: CSVELASSYEQYF.

The rearrangement uses TRBV7-9 and TRBJ1-1, with D possibly TRBD1 on 6 matching bases. Germline-derived CDR1 and CDR2 are SEHNR and FQNEAQ (reference sequence). This CDR3 is 16 amino acids long. The V end lost 7 bases, the J end lost 2 bases, and 20 bases lay between the germline ends. The CDR3 region has the DNA TGTGCCAGCACCAATGAGGGCAGGGGAAGAAACACTGAAGCTTTCTTT. Its protein product is CASTNEGRGRNTEAFF.

This clone has only a few counts. The V and J genes are TRBV18 and TRBJ1-1, with 8 positions matching TRBD1. Germline loops: CDR1 KGHSH, CDR2 LQKENI. The junction had 9 bases not matched to a gene; V was cut back by 1 base and J by 5 bases. The CDR3 is made up of 16 amino acids. The CDR3 spells CASSPQPGGSKTEAFF. The CDR3 DNA reads TGTGCCAGCTCACCACAACCAGGGGGCTCGAAAACTGAAGCTTTCTTT.

The V call is TRBV7-8, the J call TRBJ2-3; 7 positions agree with TRBD1. The CDR3 is 15 amino acids. V shed 1 base and J 3 bases; nucleotides not matched to a gene: 4. The germline CDR1 and CDR2 sequences are SGHVS and FQNEAQ. CDR3 nucleotide sequence: TGTGCCAGCAGCTTAGTAGGGGGCGGTACAGATACGCAGTATTTT. This encodes CASSLVGGGTDTQYF.

The V call is TRBV19, the J call TRBJ2-7; 9 nucleotides line up with TRBD1. Germline trimming cut 6 bases from V and 5 bases from J; bases unmatched to any gene: 8. The CDR3 extends over 14 amino acids. Germline V gives CDR1 LNHDA, CDR2 SQIVND (reference sequence). This CDR3 is CASRPGTGTHEQYF. For the CDR3, the DNA is TGTGCCAGTAGGCCCGGGACAGGGACGCACGAGCAGTACTTC.

The chain recombines TRBV6-1 with TRBJ1-2; the match to TRBD1 covers 9 bases. The V and J ends lost 2 bases and 5 bases, in that order; junction bases with no gene match: 3. Germline V CDR1 and CDR2: MNHNS, SASEGT. This CDR3 spans 14 amino acids. CDR3 loop: CASSERQGVYGYTF. The CDR3 bases are TGTGCCAGCAGTGAAAGACAGGGGGTGTATGGCTACACCTTC.

This chain uses TRBV29-1 with TRBJ1-3; 8 bases are a match to TRBD1. The CDR3 is made up of 12 amino acids. V gave up 7 bases and J gave up 1 base; unmatched junction bases: 0. Germline V gene lookup returns CDR1 SQVTM and CDR2 ANQGSEA. The CDR3 loop reads CSGTGSGNTIYF. The CDR3 coding sequence is TGCAGCGGGACAGGGTCTGGAAACACCATATATTTT.

This chain joins TRBV19 and TRBJ2-7; 12 bases line up with TRBD2. The germline gives CDR1 LNHDA, CDR2 SQIVND (reference sequence). V trimming: 3 bases; J trimming: 5 bases; junction bases outside the gene matches: 11. The CDR3 extends over 17 amino acids. Written as DNA, the CDR3 is TGTGCCAGTAGTATCGACGCTAGCGGGAGGGTCAGGGACGAGCAGTACTTC. This translates into CASSIDASGRVRDEQYF.

The chain employs TRBV11-3 and TRBJ2-3; the match to TRBD1 covers 8 bases. Trimming at V came to 5 bases and at J to 4 bases, leaving 11 bases not matched to a gene. The CDR3 loop spans 16 amino acids. From germline, CDR1 is SGHNT and CDR2 YENEEA. DNA for the CDR3: TGTGCCAGCAGCCCGCGGGTTGGACAGGGCGCAGATACGCAGTATTTT. This codes for CASSPRVGQGADTQYF.

J is TRBJ1-4 and V is TRBV9; 9 positions agree with TRBD1. The CDR3 loop spans 15 amino acids. The ends lost 0 bases at V and 8 bases at J; junction bases unmatched: 5. In germline, CDR1 is SGDLS, CDR2 YYNGEE. The DNA for the CDR3 is TGTGCCAGCAGCGTAGGGGGGACAGGGACGGAAAAACTGTTTTTT. Residues: CASSVGGTGTEKLFF.

This rearrangement joins TRBV7-9 to TRBJ2-2; D remains ambiguous. This CDR3 region has 15 residues. Germline V gives CDR1 SEHNR, CDR2 FQNEAQ (reference sequence). With 3 bases removed from V and 2 bases from J, the gap between germline ends came to 10 bases. The DNA for the CDR3 is TGTGCCAGCAGCTTCCCCTCAGATAACACCGGGGAGCTGTTTTTT. Translation: CASSFPSDNTGELFF.

The V and J genes are TRBV9 and TRBJ2-2; 7 nucleotides agree with TRBD1. The ends lost 4 bases at V and 2 bases at J; junction bases unmatched: 5. The CDR3 is 15 residues long. The germline V gene has CDR1 SGDLS and CDR2 YYNGEE. CDR3 residues: CASSSRDRNTGELFF. CDR3 bases: TGTGCCAGCAGCTCCAGGGACAGAAACACCGGGGAGCTGTTTTTT.

The J gene is TRBJ1-2, the V gene TRBV7-9; D uncertain. The CDR3 sequence is 15 residues long. V dropped 1 base and J dropped 5 bases, with 14 bases sitting between them. Germline CDR1 and CDR2: SEHNR and FQNEAQ (reference sequence). CDR3 sequence (DNA): TGTGCCAGCAGCTTAGGCCCCACTACTACTTATGGCTACACCTTC. Translation: CASSLGPTTTYGYTF.

The CDR3 sequence: CASSLAGGLTNNEQFF. The CDR3, as DNA: TGTGCCAGCAGCCTTGCGGGGGGGCTGACAAACAATGAGCAGTTCTTC. The rearrangement uses TRBV7-3 and TRBJ2-1; 9 nucleotides line up with TRBD2. J lost 5 bases, V lost 5 bases, and 10 bases had no gene match. Per germline, CDR1 SGHTA and CDR2 FQGTGA. The CDR3 has 16 amino acids.